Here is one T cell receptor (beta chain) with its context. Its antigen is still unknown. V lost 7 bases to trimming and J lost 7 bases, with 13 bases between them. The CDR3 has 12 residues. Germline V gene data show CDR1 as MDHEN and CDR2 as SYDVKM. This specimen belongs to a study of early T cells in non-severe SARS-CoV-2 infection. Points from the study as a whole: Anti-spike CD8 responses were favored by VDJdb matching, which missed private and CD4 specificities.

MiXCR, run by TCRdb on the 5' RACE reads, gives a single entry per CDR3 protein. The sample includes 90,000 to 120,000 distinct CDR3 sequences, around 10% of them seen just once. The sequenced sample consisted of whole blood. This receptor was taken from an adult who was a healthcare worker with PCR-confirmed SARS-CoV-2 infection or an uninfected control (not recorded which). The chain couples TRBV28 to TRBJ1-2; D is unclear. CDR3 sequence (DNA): TGTGCCAGCAACTTGCTGGGTTCTGGCTACACCTTC. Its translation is CASNLLGSGYTF.